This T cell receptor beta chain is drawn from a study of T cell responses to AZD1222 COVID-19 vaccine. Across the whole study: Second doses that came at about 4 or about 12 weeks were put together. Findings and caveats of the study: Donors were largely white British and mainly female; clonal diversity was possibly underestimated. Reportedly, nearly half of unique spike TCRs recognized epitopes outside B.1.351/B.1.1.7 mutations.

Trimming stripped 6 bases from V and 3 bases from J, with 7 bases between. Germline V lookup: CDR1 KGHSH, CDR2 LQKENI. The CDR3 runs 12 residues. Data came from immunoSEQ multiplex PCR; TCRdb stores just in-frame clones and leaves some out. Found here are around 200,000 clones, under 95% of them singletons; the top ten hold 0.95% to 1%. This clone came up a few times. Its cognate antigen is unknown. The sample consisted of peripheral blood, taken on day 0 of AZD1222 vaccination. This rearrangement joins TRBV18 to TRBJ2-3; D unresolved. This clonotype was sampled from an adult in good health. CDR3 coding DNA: TGTGCCAGCTCGGAATGGACAGATACGCAGTATTTT. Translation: CASSEWTDTQYF.